This entry features one TCR beta chain sequence. The antigen remains unidentified. The sample is drawn from a study of cytomegalovirus exposure and HLA in healthy donors. Study-level findings and limits: Reported results showed that the classifier diagnosed cytomegalovirus status with high specificity and sensitivity. Among TCR beta chains, those listed as cytomegalovirus-associated numbered some 170. Many donors carried some public TCRs, although rarity characterized most TCR sequences.

The donors were in the approximately 120-subject validation cohort; that cohort was separate from the roughly 700-subject first cohort. Germline-derived CDR1 and CDR2 are SGHDT and YYEEEE. CDR3 length: 15 amino acids. Germline trimming cut 5 bases from V and 2 bases from J; bases unmatched to any gene: 9. Clones were read by immunoSEQ multiplex PCR, and TCRdb kept only the in-frame ones, dropping some. The sample holds 120,000 to 150,000 clones; just over 90% are singletons and the top ten take approximately 0.7%. Sequencing was carried out using PBMCs. This chain links TRBV5-6 with TRBJ2-7; 8 bases line up with TRBD1. This sequence was found in a man younger than 35 in good health and CMV-seronegative. CDR3 residues: CASRIGGTGAYEQYV. As DNA, the CDR3 is TGTGCCAGCAGGATTGGGGGGACAGGCGCCTACGAGCAGTACGTC.